This entry lists 23 T cell receptor beta chains sequenced from one sample in a study of T cell repertoires in cytomegalovirus infection. Antigens of these TCRs are unknown. In TCRdb, the reads were re-called with MiXCR into one record per CDR3 protein. This sample has more than 300,000 distinct CDR3 sequences, with roughly a third found just once. This material consisted of cultured PBMCs, taken from culture after CMV antigen stimulation. These receptors were taken from a human donor in good health (CMV status not recorded). Some clones in this sample may be carry-over from other donors' samples.

V gene TRBV7-8 combines with J gene TRBJ1-5; TRBD1 matches at 10 bases. After removal of 1 base from V and 7 bases from J, the junction contained 1 base not matched to a gene. The CDR3 extends over 14 amino acids. The germline CDR1 and CDR2 sequences are SGHVS and FQNEAQ. Written as DNA, the CDR3 is TGTGCCAGCAGCTTAGGGGGACAGGGGCAGCCCCAGCATTTT. Amino acids: CASSLGGQGQPQHF.

The chain carries TRBV27 and TRBJ1-1; perhaps TRBD1 as D (5 bases). CDR1 and CDR2 (germline): MNHEY, SMNVEV (reference sequence). This CDR3 contains 12 residues. V shed 0 bases and J shed 10 bases, with 9 bases lying between them. The CDR3 DNA reads TGTGCCAGCAGTTTATCGGGGGGAAGAGCTTTCTTT. It encodes CASSLSGGRAFF.

The rearrangement uses TRBV7-3 and TRBJ2-1, with TRBD2 identical over 8 bases. The CDR3 totals 15 residues. The V and J ends lost 4 bases and 3 bases, in that order; junction bases with no gene match: 5. In germline, CDR1 is SGHTA, CDR2 FQGTGA. Written as DNA, the CDR3 is TGTGCCAGCAGCTCCAGACTAGCGAACTACAATGAGCAGTTCTTC. This gives the protein CASSSRLANYNEQFF.

The chain links TRBV6-2 or TRBV6-3 to TRBJ2-3, with D maybe TRBD2 (5 bases). This CDR3 has 15 residues. Germline V lookup: CDR1 MNHEY, CDR2 SVGEGT. Trimming took 2 bases from V and 2 from J, leaving 11 bases between them. In DNA, the CDR3 is TGTGCCAGCAGTTACCAAGCGGAGATCACAGATACGCAGTATTTT. Translating it yields CASSYQAEITDTQYF.

This chain connects TRBV11-2 to TRBJ2-2; 9 positions match TRBD2. The trim removed 5 bases at V and 7 bases at J, leaving 11 bases unmatched. The CDR3 has 16 amino acids. Germline assignment: CDR1 SGHAT and CDR2 FQNNGV. The CDR3 bases are TGTGCCAGCAGCACGAATAGCGGGAGTAGGAACGGGGAGCTGTTTTTT. Translating it yields CASSTNSGSRNGELFF.

The CDR3 region is CASSQDLNPLDEQYF. In DNA form, the CDR3 reads TGTGCCAGCAGCCAAGATCTTAACCCGTTGGACGAGCAGTACTTC. The chain links TRBV4-2 to TRBJ2-7; D is unresolved. Germline CDR1 LGHNA, CDR2 YNFKEQ. The CDR3 is made up of 15 amino acids. The V end lost 0 bases, the J end lost 5 bases, and 14 bases lay between the germline ends.

J is TRBJ2-1 and V is TRBV5-4; 7 nucleotides agree with TRBD1. Losses at the gene ends were 3 bases for V and 0 bases for J; bases not matched to a gene: 12. The CDR3 contains 18 residues. Germline CDR1 and CDR2: SGHNT and YYREEE (reference sequence). The CDR3 DNA follows: TGTGCCAGCAGCTCTAGGGGCGGCAGGGGGTCCTCCTACAATGAGCAGTTCTTC. Translating gives CASSSRGGRGSSYNEQFF.

This clonotype was seen a handful of times. The chain links TRBV7-3 to TRBJ2-6; D ambiguous. CDR1 and CDR2 (germline): SGHTA, FQGTGA. Between the trimmed V and J ends, which lost 4 bases and 0 bases, there was a span of 7 bases. The CDR3 has 15 residues. The CDR3 DNA is TGTGCCAGCAGCTCCAGGAACTCTGGGGCCAACGTCCTGACTTTC. Its protein is CASSSRNSGANVLTF.

The rearrangement joins TRBV30 to TRBJ2-7; 7 bases fit TRBD1. The CDR3 extends over 11 amino acids. Germline lookup yields CDR1 GTSNPN and CDR2 SVGIG (reference sequence). V gave up 5 bases and J gave up 6 bases; unmatched junction bases: 4. The CDR3: CAWSRGFEQYF. The CDR3, as DNA: TGTGCCTGGTCCAGGGGGTTCGAGCAGTACTTC.

This clonotype was recorded a few times. The chain couples TRBV19 to TRBJ2-1; no firm D call. Germline CDR1 is LNHDA and CDR2 is SQIVND (reference sequence). Trimming pared 3 bases from V and 0 bases from J, leaving 9 bases between. The CDR3 runs to 15 residues. CDR3 loop: CASSIFTGSYNEQFF. Written as DNA, the CDR3 is TGTGCCAGTAGTATCTTCACTGGCTCCTACAATGAGCAGTTCTTC. The complete variable domain, with remaining parts taken from reference TRBV19 and TRBJ2-1, reads DGGITQSPKYLFRKEGQNVTLSCEQNLNHDAMYWYRQDPGQGLRLIYYSQIVNDFQKGDIAEGYSVSREKKESFPLTVTSAQKNPTAFYLCASSIFTGSYNEQFFGPGTRLTVL.

This clonotype was recorded a few times. The rearrangement joins TRBV7-8 to TRBJ1-2, with TRBD1 matching 7 bases. CDR3 length: 17 amino acids. Germline trimming cut 1 base from V and 0 bases from J; bases unmatched to any gene: 8. Germline assignment: CDR1 SGHVS and CDR2 FQNEAQ. In nucleotides, the CDR3 is TGTGCCAGCAGCTTAGTTTTGGGACAGCAACCTAACTATGGCTACACCTTC. It translates to CASSLVLGQQPNYGYTF.

In its sample, this clonotype was seen a few times. This chain connects TRBV4-3 to TRBJ2-2, with D perhaps given as TRBD1 or TRBD2 (5 bases each). The CDR3 has 17 residues. Between the trimmed V and J ends, which lost 0 bases and 4 bases, there was a span of 15 bases. Germline CDR1 reads LGHNA; CDR2 reads YSLEER. CDR3 bases: TGCGCCAGCAGCCAAGATGAGGGCAGGGCTAGCACCGGGGAGCTGTTTTTT. Translating gives CASSQDEGRASTGELFF.

The V and J genes are TRBV28 and TRBJ1-4, with 8 bases identical to TRBD1. This CDR3 region has 16 residues. Germline V CDR1 and CDR2: MDHEN, SYDVKM. J gave up 2 bases and V 6 bases, and 8 bases lay outside the gene matches. CDR3 bases: TGTGCCAGCAGCTCACCCAGGGGGCGGACTAATGAAAAACTGTTTTTT. Residues: CASSSPRGRTNEKLFF. The full variable domain, with the rest looked up from reference TRBV28 and TRBJ1-4, is DVKVTQSSRYLVKRTGEKVFLECVQDMDHENMFWYRQDPGLGLRLIYFSYDVKMKEKGDIPEGYSVSREKKERFSLILESASTNQTSMYLCASSSPRGRTNEKLFFGSGTQLSVL.

The chain joins TRBV27 to TRBJ2-3; D may be TRBD1 (5 bases). CDR3 length: 15 amino acids. V dropped 3 bases and J dropped 0 bases, with 10 bases sitting between them. Germline assignment: CDR1 MNHEY and CDR2 SMNVEV (reference sequence). This chain's CDR3 is CASSLDTFSTDTQYF. CDR3 coding DNA: TGTGCCAGCAGTTTGGACACGTTTAGCACAGATACGCAGTATTTT.

This clonotype was counted many times. The chain links TRBV7-2 to TRBJ2-5; a weak D match, TRBD2 (5 bases). The CDR3 has 14 amino acids. CDR1 is SGHTA and CDR2 is FQGNSA in the germline V gene. Trimming removed 5 bases at V and 1 base at J, with 11 bases between. The CDR3 DNA sequence: TGTGCCAGCAGCATGAGCGGAGCCCAAGAGACCCAGTACTTC. Residues: CASSMSGAQETQYF.

This clonotype occurred a few times. This rearrangement joins TRBV12-5 to TRBJ1-6; TRBD1 matches 7 bases. V dropped 5 bases and J dropped 7; count of bases not matched to a gene: 5. CDR3 length equals 14 residues. Germline V CDR1 and CDR2: LGHNT, FRNRAP. CDR3 bases: TGTGCTAGTGGTGCCCTAGGGGGCAATTCACCCCTCCACTTT. Its translation: CASGALGGNSPLHF.

The chain is built from TRBV19 and TRBJ1-2; D might be TRBD1 (5 bases). Germline assignment: CDR1 LNHDA and CDR2 SQIVND (reference sequence). The CDR3 has 14 amino acids. V lost 4 bases to trimming and J lost 8 bases, with 17 bases between them. CDR3 nucleotide sequence: TGTGCCAGTAGTAACCGGGACGGATGGGACGGCTACACCTTC. Translating it yields CASSNRDGWDGYTF.

V usage is TRBV27 and J usage is TRBJ2-7; D could derive from TRBD1 or TRBD2 (7 bases each). The ends were cut back, 3 bases at V and 0 bases at J, with 12 bases in the middle. CDR1 is MNHEY and CDR2 is SMNVEV in the germline V gene (reference sequence). The CDR3 has 15 amino acids. The DNA for the CDR3 is TGTGCCAGCAGTTTTGGGAGGGACAGCTCCTACGAGCAGTACGTC. This gives the protein CASSFGRDSSYEQYV.

V gene TRBV6-6 combines with J gene TRBJ1-5; 8 nucleotides line up with TRBD1. This CDR3 is built from 16 residues. Trimming cost V 7 bases and J 0 bases; bases outside gene matches: 8. The V gene's germline CDR1 is MNHNY and CDR2 SVGAGI (reference sequence). The CDR3 loop reads CASIPTGVNSNQPQHF. CDR3 nucleotide sequence: TGTGCCAGCATTCCGACAGGGGTTAATAGCAATCAGCCCCAGCATTTT.

This chain links TRBV19 with TRBJ1-4; the D is unclear. Germline loops: CDR1 LNHDA, CDR2 SQIVND (reference sequence). The CDR3 has 15 amino acids. The V end was cut by 4 bases, the J end by 4 bases, with 13 bases between. The CDR3 DNA sequence: TGTGCCAGTAGTAGCCCCGGGATGGTTAATGAAAAACTGTTTTTT. Translated: CASSSPGMVNEKLFF.

The chain has TRBV27 and TRBJ1-2, with D perhaps matching TRBD1 (6 bases). The CDR3 runs to 14 residues. The V end was cut by 4 bases, the J end by 4 bases, with 13 bases between. The germline CDR1 and CDR2 sequences are MNHEY and SMNVEV (reference sequence). The DNA for the CDR3 is TGTGCCAGCAGTTCGCTAATCAGGGGCTATGGCTACACCTTC. This sequence encodes CASSSLIRGYGYTF.

J is TRBJ2-5 and V is TRBV12-3 or TRBV12-4; D ambiguous. This CDR3 region has 13 residues. Trimming took 3 bases from V and 5 from J, leaving 10 bases between them. The CDR3, as DNA: TGTGCCAGCAGTTTCGCGAGTGGGGAGACCCAGTACTTC. It codes for CASSFASGETQYF.

This clonotype was counted many times. V is TRBV25-1 and J is TRBJ2-7; D ambiguous. Germline CDR1 is MGHDK and CDR2 is SYGVNS. The CDR3 has 11 residues. For the CDR3, the DNA is TGTGCCAGCAGTGACGGTTACGTGCAGTACGTC. This codes for CASSDGYVQYV.